The 7 T cell receptor beta chains below all came from one sample that was sequenced in a study of Tregs in tolerant kidney transplant recipients. Some clones are missing from TCRdb's copy, which holds only in-frame ones; the method was immunoSEQ multiplex PCR. The sample consists of 100,000 to 150,000 clones, roughly nine tenths of them appearing once. The sequenced sample consisted of CD4+ T cells from blood. All receptors derive from a human donor in good health.

This sequence joins TRBV30 and TRBJ1-4; 8 bases match TRBD1. From germline, CDR1 is GTSNPN and CDR2 SVGIG (reference sequence). The CDR3 contains 17 residues. Unmatched junction bases numbered 14, after V lost 2 bases and J lost 6 bases. The CDR3 is CAWSRTGTASMYEKLFF. The CDR3 DNA is TGTGCCTGGAGTAGGACAGGGACCGCCTCTATGTATGAAAAACTGTTTTTT. Filled out from reference TRBV30 and TRBJ1-4, the complete variable domain reads SQTIHQWPATLVQPVGSPLSLECTVEGTSNPNLYWYRQAAGRGLQLLFYSVGIGQISSEVPQNLSASRPQDRQFILSSKKLLLSDSGFYLCAWSRTGTASMYEKLFFGSGTQLSVL.

The chain recombines TRBV5-1 with TRBJ2-3; D is possibly TRBD1 or TRBD2 (5 bases each). CDR3 size: 12 residues. Germline-derived CDR1 and CDR2 are SGHRS and YFSETQ. Between the trimmed V and J ends, which lost 7 bases and 6 bases, there was a span of 12 bases. CDR3 sequence (DNA): TGCGCCAGCGGTGGGACGCTGGATACGCAGTATTTT. Translated, it gives CASGGTLDTQYF.

The chain combines TRBV2 with TRBJ1-5; 9 bases agree with TRBD1. Germline-derived CDR1 and CDR2 are SNHLY and FYNNEI. V was pared by 3 bases and J by 6 bases, with 6 bases of the junction left unmatched. This CDR3 region has 15 residues. The CDR3 nucleotides are TGTGCCAGCAGTGAGGACAGGGGAAGGGTTCAGCCCCAGCATTTT. It is translated as CASSEDRGRVQPQHF.

V gene TRBV5-1 combines with J gene TRBJ2-7; the match to TRBD1 covers 9 bases. V lost 1 base and J lost 4; bases outside the gene matches: 9. Germline CDR1 is SGHRS and CDR2 is YFSETQ. This CDR3 region has 16 residues. CDR3 residues: CASSLPPGQGRYEQYF. The CDR3 DNA is TGCGCCAGCAGCTTGCCCCCGGGACAGGGTAGATACGAGCAGTACTTC.

V and J are TRBV5-4 and TRBJ2-5; no definite D call. CDR1 is SGHNT, CDR2 YYREEE, per germline (reference sequence). V lost 4 bases and J lost 2, with 9 bases in between. The CDR3 loop spans 13 amino acids. The CDR3 loop is CASSLDPQETQYF. For the CDR3, the DNA is TGTGCCAGCAGCCTAGACCCACAAGAGACCCAGTACTTC.

The chain combines TRBV6-5 with TRBJ1-1; no clear D gene. V shed 2 bases and J shed 1 base, with 11 bases lying between them. The CDR3 is 15 residues long. The germline V gene encodes CDR1 MNHEY and CDR2 SVGAGI. CDR3 DNA: TGTGCCAGCAGTTACCCCCTTACTGGGAACACTGAAGCTTTCTTT. Its translation: CASSYPLTGNTEAFF.

The genes are TRBV2 and TRBJ2-1, with TRBD2 matching 7 bases. The CDR3 is made up of 15 amino acids. Germline V gene lookup returns CDR1 SNHLY and CDR2 FYNNEI. Trimming cost V 3 bases and J 2 bases; bases outside gene matches: 4. CDR3 residues: CASSDAGVTYNEQFF. The CDR3 coding sequence is TGTGCCAGCAGTGATGCGGGAGTTACCTACAATGAGCAGTTCTTC.